This T cell receptor (beta chain) was documented in a study of cytomegalovirus exposure and HLA in healthy donors. General study points: Under in vitro conditions, three CMV-associated chains were confirmed as specific for CMV antigens. Reports described diagnosis of cytomegalovirus status by the classifier as highly specific and sensitive. Cytomegalovirus association was listed for about 160 TCR beta chains.

60 Vbeta and 13 Jbeta primers were used in PCR. Here immunoSEQ multiplex PCR was the method, and the copy in TCRdb shows in-frame clones only, minus some. There are about 180,000 clones in the sample; 76% occur only once, and around 1.5% lies in the top ten. V was pared by 4 bases and J by 4 bases, with 14 bases between. Germline values: CDR1 SGHTA, CDR2 FQGNSA. There are 15 residues in the CDR3. As concerns this clone: Its antigen is currently unknown.

What was sequenced was PBMCs. The TCR originated in a man aged 18 to 29 in good health and CMV-seronegative. The rearrangement links TRBV7-2 to TRBJ1-3; maybe TRBD1 (5 bases). Here the CDR3 reads CASSSVRGFGNTIYF. DNA of the CDR3: TGTGCCAGCAGCTCGGTTCGGGGGTTCGGAAACACCATATATTTT.